The clone carrying this T cell receptor (beta chain) has a single count. Its antigen remains unidentified. Germline assignment: CDR1 SGHNT and CDR2 YYREEE (reference sequence). This CDR3 comprises 14 residues. After removal of 5 bases from V and 6 bases from J, the junction contained 3 bases not matched to a gene. The sample comes from a study of T cell responses to AZD1222 COVID-19 vaccine. Overall study findings and caveats: Regions 160-218 and 743-854 dominated among vaccine-associated CD4 TCRs spanning spike. Nearly half of the spike-specific TCRs reportedly recognize variant regions that carry no mutations. The breadth and depth of Spike-specific TCRs increased once two AZD1222 doses had been given. Only a handful of AZD1222 recipients were seropositive at baseline.

Data came from immunoSEQ multiplex PCR; TCRdb stores just in-frame clones and leaves some out. The table lists 52,000 or so clones, approximately 88% of them singletons. Sample: peripheral blood, taken on day 0 of AZD1222 vaccination. The receptor was isolated from an adult in good health. The rearrangement uses TRBV5-4 and TRBJ1-6; 9 bases fit TRBD1. This chain's CDR3 is CASRPDRGNSPLHF. For the CDR3, the DNA is TGTGCCAGCAGACCGGACAGGGGTAATTCACCCCTCCACTTT.